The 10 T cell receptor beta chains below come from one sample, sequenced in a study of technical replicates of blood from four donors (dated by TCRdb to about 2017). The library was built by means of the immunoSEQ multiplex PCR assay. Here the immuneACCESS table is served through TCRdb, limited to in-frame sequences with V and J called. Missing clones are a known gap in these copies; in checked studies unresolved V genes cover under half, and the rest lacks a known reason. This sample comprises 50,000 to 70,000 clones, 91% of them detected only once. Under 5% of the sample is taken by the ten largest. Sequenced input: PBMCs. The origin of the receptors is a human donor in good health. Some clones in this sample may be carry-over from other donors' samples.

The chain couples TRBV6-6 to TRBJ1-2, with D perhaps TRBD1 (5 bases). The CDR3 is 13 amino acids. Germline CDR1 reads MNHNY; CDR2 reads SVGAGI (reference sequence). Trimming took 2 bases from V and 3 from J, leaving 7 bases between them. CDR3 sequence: CASSYGRDYGYTF. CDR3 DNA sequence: TGTGCCAGCAGTTACGGCAGGGACTATGGCTACACCTTC.

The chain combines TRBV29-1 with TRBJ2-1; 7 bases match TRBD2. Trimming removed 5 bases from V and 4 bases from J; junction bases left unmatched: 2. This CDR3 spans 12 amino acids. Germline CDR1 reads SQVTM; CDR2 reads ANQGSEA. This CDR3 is CSVREAYNEQFF. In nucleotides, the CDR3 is TGCAGCGTTCGGGAGGCTTACAATGAGCAGTTCTTC.

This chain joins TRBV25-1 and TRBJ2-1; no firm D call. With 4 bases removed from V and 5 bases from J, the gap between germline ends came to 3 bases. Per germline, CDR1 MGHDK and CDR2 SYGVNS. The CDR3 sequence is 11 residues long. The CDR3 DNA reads TGTGCCAGCAGTGGAGACAATGAGCAGTTCTTC. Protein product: CASSGDNEQFF.

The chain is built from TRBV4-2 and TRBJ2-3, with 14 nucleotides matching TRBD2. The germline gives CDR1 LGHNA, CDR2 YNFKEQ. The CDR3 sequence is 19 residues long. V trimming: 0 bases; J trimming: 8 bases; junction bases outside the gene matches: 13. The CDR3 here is CASSQERAGTSGSAFTQYF. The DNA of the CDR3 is TGTGCCAGCAGCCAAGAACGGGCCGGGACTAGCGGGAGTGCTTTTACGCAGTATTTT.

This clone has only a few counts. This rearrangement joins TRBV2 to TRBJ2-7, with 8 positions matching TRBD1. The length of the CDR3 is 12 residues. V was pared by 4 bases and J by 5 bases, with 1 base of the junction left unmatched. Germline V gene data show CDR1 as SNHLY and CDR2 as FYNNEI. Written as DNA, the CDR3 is TGTGCCAGCAGTGGGACAGGGCACGAGCAGTACTTC. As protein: CASSGTGHEQYF.

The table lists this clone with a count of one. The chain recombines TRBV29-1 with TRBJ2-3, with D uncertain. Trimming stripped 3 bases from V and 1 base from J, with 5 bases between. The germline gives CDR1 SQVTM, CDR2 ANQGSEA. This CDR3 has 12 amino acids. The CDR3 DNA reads TGCAGCGTTGAGTTAGGCACAGATACGCAGTATTTT. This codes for CSVELGTDTQYF.

CDR3 protein: CASSLLSGTSGRYSYNEQFF. Here the CDR3 DNA reads TGTGCCAGCAGTTTACTCTCCGGGACTAGCGGGAGGTACTCCTACAATGAGCAGTTCTTC. V usage is TRBV11-3 and J usage is TRBJ2-1, with 15 bases that match TRBD2. The CDR3 has 20 amino acids. V shed 6 bases and J 0 bases; nucleotides not matched to a gene: 12. CDR1 is SGHNT and CDR2 is YENEEA in the germline V gene.

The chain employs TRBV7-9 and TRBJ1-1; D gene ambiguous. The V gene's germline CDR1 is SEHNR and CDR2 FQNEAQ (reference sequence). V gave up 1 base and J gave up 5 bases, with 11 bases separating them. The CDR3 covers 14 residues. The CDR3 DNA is TGTGCCAGCAGCTTAGTTGAGGGTGGGACTGAAGCTTTCTTT. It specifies CASSLVEGGTEAFF.

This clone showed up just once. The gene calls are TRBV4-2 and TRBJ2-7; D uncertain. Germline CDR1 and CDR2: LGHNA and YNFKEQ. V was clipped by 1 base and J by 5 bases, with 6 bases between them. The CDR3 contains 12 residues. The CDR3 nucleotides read TGTGCCAGCAGCCAAGGATCGGACGAGCAGTACTTC. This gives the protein CASSQGSDEQYF.

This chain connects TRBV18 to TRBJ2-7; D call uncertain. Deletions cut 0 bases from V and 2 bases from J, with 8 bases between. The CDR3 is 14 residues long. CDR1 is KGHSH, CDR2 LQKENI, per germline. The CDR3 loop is CASSPPSVPYEQYF. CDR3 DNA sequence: TGTGCCAGCTCACCACCCTCAGTCCCCTACGAGCAGTACTTC.